This T cell receptor (beta chain) was sequenced for a study of blood T cell repertoires in COVID-19. Study context: Acute and convalescent COVID-19 specimens originated in the United States, Italy and Spain.

The CDR3 spans 13 residues. CDR1 is SQVTM, CDR2 ANQGSEA, per germline. Trimming cost V 7 bases and J 6 bases; bases outside gene matches: 7. Original handling: Reference gene primer amplification in the assay estimated nucleated cell counts. The table came from immunoSEQ multiplex PCR; TCRdb's copy has only in-frame clones and leaves some out. V and J calls plus clone size are reproduced from that table; the DNA served to infer D and trimming. The data contain around 200,000 clones, 65% to 85% of them singletons. Participant age was roughly 18 to 89 years, and participants resided in approximately 25 US areas. Clinical histories supplied by participants themselves formed the basis of cohort assignment.

This sequence originates from a middle-aged woman with acute COVID-19. The V and J genes are TRBV29-1 and TRBJ2-4; 9 bases align to TRBD2. Sequenced input: PBMCs or T cells enriched from blood (not recorded which). The CDR3 loop is CSAAGGLRNIQYF. Written as DNA, the CDR3 is TGCAGCGCTGCGGGGGGGCTAAGAAACATTCAGTACTTC.